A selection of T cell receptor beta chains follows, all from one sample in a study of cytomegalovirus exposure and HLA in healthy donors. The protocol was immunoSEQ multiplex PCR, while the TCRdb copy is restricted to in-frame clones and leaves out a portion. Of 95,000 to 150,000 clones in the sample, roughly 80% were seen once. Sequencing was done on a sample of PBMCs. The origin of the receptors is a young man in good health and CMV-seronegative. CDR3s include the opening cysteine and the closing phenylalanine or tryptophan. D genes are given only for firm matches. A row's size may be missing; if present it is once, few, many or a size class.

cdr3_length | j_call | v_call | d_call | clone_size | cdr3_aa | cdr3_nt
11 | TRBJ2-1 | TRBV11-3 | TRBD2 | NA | CASSGTSEQFF | TGTGCCAGCAGCGGGACTAGCGAGCAGTTCTTC
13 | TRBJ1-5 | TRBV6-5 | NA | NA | CASSFPGRQPQHF | TGTGCCAGCAGTTTTCCGGGGAGACAGCCCCAGCATTTT
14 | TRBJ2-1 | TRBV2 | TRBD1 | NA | CARASGTADNEQFF | TGTGCCAGAGCTTCCGGGACAGCTGACAATGAGCAGTTCTTC
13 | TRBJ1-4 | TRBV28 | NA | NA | CASSFAGEEKLFF | TGTGCCAGCAGTTTTGCGGGCGAAGAAAAACTGTTTTTT
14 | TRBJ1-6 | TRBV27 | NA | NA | CASSLTGYNSPLHF | TGTGCCAGCAGTTTAACAGGTTATAATTCACCCCTCCACTTT
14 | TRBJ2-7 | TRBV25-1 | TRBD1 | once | CASSWTQGADEQYF | TGTGCCAGCTCTTGGACTCAGGGGGCTGACGAGCAGTACTTC
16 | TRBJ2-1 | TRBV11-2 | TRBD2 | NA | CASSTRAGTSGDEQFF | TGTGCCAGCAGCACCCGTGCCGGGACTAGCGGTGATGAGCAGTTCTTC
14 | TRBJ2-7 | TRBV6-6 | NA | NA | CASSNETGAYEQYF | TGTGCCAGCAGTAACGAGACTGGTGCATACGAGCAGTACTTC
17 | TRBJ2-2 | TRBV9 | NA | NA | CASSVPRDDSHTGELFF | TGTGCCAGCAGCGTACCGCGGGACGACAGCCACACCGGGGAGCTGTTTTTT
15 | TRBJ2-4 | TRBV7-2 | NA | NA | CASSLEVGVKNIQYF | TGTGCCAGCAGCTTAGAAGTAGGGGTAAAAAACATTCAGTACTTC
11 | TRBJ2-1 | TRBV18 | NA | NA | CASSPSDEQFF | TGTGCCAGCTCACCATCGGATGAGCAGTTCTTC
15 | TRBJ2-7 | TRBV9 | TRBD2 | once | CASSVGPSGGAEQYF | TGTGCCAGCAGCGTAGGTCCTAGCGGGGGTGCCGAGCAGTACTTC
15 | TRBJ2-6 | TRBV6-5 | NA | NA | CASGLSASGANVLTF | TGTGCCAGCGGCCTAAGCGCGAGCGGGGCCAACGTCCTGACTTTC
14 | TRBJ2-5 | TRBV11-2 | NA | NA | CASSLERWRETQYF | TGTGCCAGCAGCTTAGAGCGGTGGAGGGAGACCCAGTACTTC
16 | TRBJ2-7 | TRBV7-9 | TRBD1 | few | CASSYVAGTGGDEQYF | TGTGCCAGCAGTTACGTGGCCGGGACAGGGGGTGACGAGCAGTACTTC
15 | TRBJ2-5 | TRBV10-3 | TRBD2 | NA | CAISGGTSVQETQYF | TGTGCCATCAGTGGCGGGACTAGCGTCCAAGAGACCCAGTACTTC
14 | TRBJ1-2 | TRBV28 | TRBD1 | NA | CASRTGFGANGYTF | TGTGCCAGCAGGACAGGGTTCGGGGCCAATGGCTACACCTTC
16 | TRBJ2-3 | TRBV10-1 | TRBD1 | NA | CASSEGGQGQTDTQYF | TGCGCCAGCAGTGAGGGAGGACAGGGCCAGACAGATACGCAGTATTTT
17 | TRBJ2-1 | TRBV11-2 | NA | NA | CASSLTRSGDSYNEQFF | TGTGCCAGCAGCTTAACGAGGTCAGGGGATAGCTACAATGAGCAGTTCTTC
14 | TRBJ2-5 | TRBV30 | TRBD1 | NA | CARGRAGGMETQYF | TGTGCCCGTGGACGGGCAGGGGGTATGGAGACCCAGTACTTC
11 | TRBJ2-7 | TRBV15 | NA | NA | CATSRDLEQYF | TGTGCCACCAGCAGAGATCTCGAGCAGTACTTC
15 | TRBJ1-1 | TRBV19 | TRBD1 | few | CASSMERQGAGSAFF | TGTGCCAGTAGTATGGAACGACAGGGGGCCGGTAGTGCTTTCTTT
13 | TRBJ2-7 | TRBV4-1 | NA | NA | CASSQERAYEQYF | TGCGCCAGCAGCCAAGAGAGGGCCTACGAGCAGTACTTC
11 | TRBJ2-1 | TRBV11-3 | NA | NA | CAGAGHNEQFF | TGTGCCGGAGCCGGTCACAATGAGCAGTTCTTC
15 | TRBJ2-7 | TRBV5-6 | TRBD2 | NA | CASSLVAGGAYEQYF | TGTGCCAGCAGCTTGGTTGCGGGGGGCGCCTACGAGCAGTACTTC
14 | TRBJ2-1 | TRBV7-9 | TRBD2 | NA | CASSLVASGGVQFF | TGTGCCAGCAGCTTGGTAGCTAGCGGGGGGGTACAGTTCTTC
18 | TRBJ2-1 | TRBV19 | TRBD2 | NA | CASSRTSGGPSTYNEQFF | TGTGCCAGTAGCCGGACTAGCGGGGGGCCCTCCACCTACAATGAGCAGTTCTTC
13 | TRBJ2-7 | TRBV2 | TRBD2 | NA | CASRGEGAYEQYF | TGTGCCAGCAGGGGGGAGGGAGCCTACGAGCAGTACTTC
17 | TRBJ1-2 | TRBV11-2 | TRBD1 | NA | CASSLSGQGKVNYGYTF | TGTGCCAGCAGCTTATCCGGACAGGGGAAGGTGAACTATGGCTACACCTTC
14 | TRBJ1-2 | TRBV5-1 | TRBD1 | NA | CASSPNRGTGGYTF | TGCGCCAGCAGCCCCAACAGGGGAACGGGAGGCTACACCTTC
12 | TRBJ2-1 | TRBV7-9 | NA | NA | CAGAEPYNEQFF | TGTGCCGGGGCGGAGCCCTACAATGAGCAGTTCTTC
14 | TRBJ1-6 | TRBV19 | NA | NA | CASSIDNPRSPLHF | TGTGCCAGTAGTATAGATAACCCCAGATCACCCCTCCACTTT
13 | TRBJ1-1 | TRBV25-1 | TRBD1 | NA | CASSESGGTEAFF | TGTGCCAGCAGTGAATCAGGGGGCACTGAAGCTTTCTTT
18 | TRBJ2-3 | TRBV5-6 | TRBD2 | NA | CASSFLPSGGGLANTQYF | TGTGCCAGCAGCTTTCTTCCTAGCGGGGGGGGGTTAGCAAATACGCAGTATTTT
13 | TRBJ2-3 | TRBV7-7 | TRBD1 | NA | CASSSGQGQTQYF | TGTGCCAGCAGCTCCGGACAGGGCCAAACGCAGTATTTT
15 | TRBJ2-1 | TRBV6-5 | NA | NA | CASSDPQRYHNEQFF | TGTGCCAGCAGCGACCCTCAGCGGTATCACAATGAGCAGTTCTTC
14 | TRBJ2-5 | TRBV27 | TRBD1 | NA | CASSPGTGIETQYF | TGTGCCAGCAGTCCTGGGACAGGGATCGAGACCCAGTACTTC
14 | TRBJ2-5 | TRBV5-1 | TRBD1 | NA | CASSMGQIQETQYF | TGCGCCAGCAGCATGGGACAGATCCAAGAGACCCAGTACTTC
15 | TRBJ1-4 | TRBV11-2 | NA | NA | CASSRVGGGTEKLFF | TGTGCCAGCAGCAGAGTAGGGGGTGGTACGGAAAAACTGTTTTTT
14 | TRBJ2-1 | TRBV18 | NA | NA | CASSLLDTNNEQFF | TGTGCCAGCTCACTCCTGGACACAAACAATGAGCAGTTCTTC
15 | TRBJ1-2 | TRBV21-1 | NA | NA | CASSSRDRENYGYTF | TGTGCCAGCAGCTCCCGGGACAGGGAAAACTATGGCTACACCTTC
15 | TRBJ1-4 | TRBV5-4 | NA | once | CASSLANTGTPKLFF | TGTGCCAGCAGCTTGGCGAACACAGGGACACCGAAACTGTTTTTT